The entry below describes one T cell receptor (beta chain). The antigen remains undetermined. The germline V gene encodes CDR1 MDHEN and CDR2 SYDVKM. The V end lost 5 bases, the J end lost 3 bases, and 17 bases lay between the germline ends. The CDR3 has 15 residues. Primers: 60 Vbeta forward and 13 Jbeta reverse. TCRdb's table, derived via immunoSEQ multiplex PCR, lists solely in-frame clones and lacks some. This table holds over 95,000 clones, 67% found once. This entry comes from a study of cytomegalovirus exposure and HLA in healthy donors. In the study overall: Researchers previously reported finding roughly 120 million unique TCR beta sequences from around 200 million T cells. Study findings and constraints: Some V segments, TRBV6-2 and TRBV6-3 among them, were indistinguishable and were therefore excluded. There were several of the most significant clusters that appeared linked to common viral pathogens in a later analysis.

The sequenced material came from PBMCs. The sequence was collected from a man younger than 35 in good health and CMV-seropositive. This chain joins TRBV28 and TRBJ2-7; possibly TRBD2 for D (5 bases). CDR3 in DNA: TGTGCCAGCAGTACCCAGAGGGATAGAATCTACGAGCAGTACTTC. Its protein is CASSTQRDRIYEQYF.